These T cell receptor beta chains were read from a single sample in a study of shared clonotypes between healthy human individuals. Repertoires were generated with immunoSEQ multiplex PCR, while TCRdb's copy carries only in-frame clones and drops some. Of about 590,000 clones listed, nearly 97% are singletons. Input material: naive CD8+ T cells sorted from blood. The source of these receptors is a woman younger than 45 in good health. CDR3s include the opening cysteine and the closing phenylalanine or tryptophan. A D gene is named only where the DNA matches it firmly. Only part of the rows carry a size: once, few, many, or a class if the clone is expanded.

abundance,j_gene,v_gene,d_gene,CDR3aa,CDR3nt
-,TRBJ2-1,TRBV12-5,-,CASGLALGHEQFF,TGTGCTAGTGGTTTGGCCTTGGGCCATGAGCAGTTCTTC
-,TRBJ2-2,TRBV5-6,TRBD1,CASSRSRGTGWTGELFF,TGTGCCAGCAGCCGATCCCGCGGGACAGGGTGGACCGGGGAGCTGTTTTTT
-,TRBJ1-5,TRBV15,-,CATSRDSENQPQHF,TGTGCCACCAGCAGAGATTCGGAGAACCAGCCCCAGCATTTT
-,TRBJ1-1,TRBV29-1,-,CSVGDGRNTEAFF,TGCAGCGTTGGTGACGGGAGAAACACTGAAGCTTTCTTT
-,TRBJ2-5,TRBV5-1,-,CASSLAEAGEETQYF,TGCGCCAGCAGCTTGGCCGAGGCAGGGGAAGAGACCCAGTACTTC
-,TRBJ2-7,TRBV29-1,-,CSVVREGEQYF,TGCAGCGTTGTTAGAGAAGGCGAGCAGTACTTC
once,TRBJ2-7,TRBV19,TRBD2,CASSLAGNSYEQYF,TGTGCCAGTAGCCTAGCGGGGAACTCCTACGAGCAGTACTTC
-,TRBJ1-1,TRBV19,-,CASSIAWHGAFF,TGTGCCAGTAGTATCGCTTGGCATGGAGCTTTCTTT
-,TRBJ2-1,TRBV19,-,CASSIQFGSSYNEQFF,TGTGCCAGTAGTATACAATTTGGGAGCTCCTACAATGAGCAGTTCTTC
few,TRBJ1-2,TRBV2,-,CASSDAGHDGYTF,TGTGCCAGCAGTGACGCGGGGCATGATGGCTACACCTTC
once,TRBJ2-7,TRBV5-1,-,CASSLLPYSPYEQYF,TGCGCCAGCAGCTTGCTGCCCTACAGTCCCTACGAGCAGTACTTC
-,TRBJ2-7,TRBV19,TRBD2,CASSSASGAYEQYF,TGTGCCAGTAGTTCCGCTAGCGGAGCCTACGAGCAGTACTTC